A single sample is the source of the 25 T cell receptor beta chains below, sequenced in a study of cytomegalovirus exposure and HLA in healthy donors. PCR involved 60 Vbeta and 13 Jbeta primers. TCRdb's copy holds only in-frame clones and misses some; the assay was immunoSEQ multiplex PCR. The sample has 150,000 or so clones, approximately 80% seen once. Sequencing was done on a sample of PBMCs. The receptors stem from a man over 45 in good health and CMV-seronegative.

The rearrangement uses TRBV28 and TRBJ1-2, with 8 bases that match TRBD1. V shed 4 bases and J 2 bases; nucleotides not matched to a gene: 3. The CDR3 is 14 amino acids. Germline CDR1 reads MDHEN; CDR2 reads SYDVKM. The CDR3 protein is CASSSTGDNYGYTF. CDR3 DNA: TGTGCCAGCAGTTCGACAGGGGACAACTATGGCTACACCTTC.

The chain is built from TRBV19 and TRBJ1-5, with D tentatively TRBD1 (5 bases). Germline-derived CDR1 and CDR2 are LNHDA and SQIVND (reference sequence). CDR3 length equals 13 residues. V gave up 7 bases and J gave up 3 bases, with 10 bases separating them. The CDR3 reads CASKAGINQPQHF. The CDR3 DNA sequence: TGTGCCAGTAAAGCAGGGATCAATCAGCCCCAGCATTTT.

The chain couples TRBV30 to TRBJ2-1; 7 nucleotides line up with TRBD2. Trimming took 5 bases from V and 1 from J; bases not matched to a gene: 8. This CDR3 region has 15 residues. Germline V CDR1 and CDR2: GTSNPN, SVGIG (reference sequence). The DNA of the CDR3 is TGTGCCTGGGGTGGGGCGGGAGCATCCTACAATGAGCAGTTCTTC. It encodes CAWGGAGASYNEQFF.

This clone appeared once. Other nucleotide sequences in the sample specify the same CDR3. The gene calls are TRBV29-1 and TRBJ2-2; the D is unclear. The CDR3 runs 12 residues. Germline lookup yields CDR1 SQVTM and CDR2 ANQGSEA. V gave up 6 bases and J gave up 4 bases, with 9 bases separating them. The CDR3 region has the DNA TGCAGCGTGCTTAGAGGCACCGGGGAGCTGTTTTTT. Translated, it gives CSVLRGTGELFF.

The CDR3 DNA follows: TGTGCCAGCAGCTTAGTTTCCGGTTCTAGCAATCAGCCCCAGCATTTT. This codes for CASSLVSGSSNQPQHF. The chain recombines TRBV11-2 with TRBJ1-5; no reliable D call. The V end was cut by 1 base, the J end by 0 bases, with 10 bases between. Germline V gene lookup returns CDR1 SGHAT and CDR2 FQNNGV. There are 16 residues in the CDR3.

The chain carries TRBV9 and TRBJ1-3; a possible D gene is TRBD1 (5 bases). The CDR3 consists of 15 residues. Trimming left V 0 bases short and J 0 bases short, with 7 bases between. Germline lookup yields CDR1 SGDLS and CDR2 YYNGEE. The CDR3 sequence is CASSVEGNSGNTIYF. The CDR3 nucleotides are TGTGCCAGCAGCGTAGAGGGGAACTCTGGAAACACCATATATTTT. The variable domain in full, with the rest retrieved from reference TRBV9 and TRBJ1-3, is DSGVTQTPKHLITATGQRVTLRCSPRSGDLSVYWYQQSLDQGLQFLIQYYNGEERAKGNILERFSAQQFPDLHSELNLSSLELGDSALYFCASSVEGNSGNTIYFGEGSWLTVV.

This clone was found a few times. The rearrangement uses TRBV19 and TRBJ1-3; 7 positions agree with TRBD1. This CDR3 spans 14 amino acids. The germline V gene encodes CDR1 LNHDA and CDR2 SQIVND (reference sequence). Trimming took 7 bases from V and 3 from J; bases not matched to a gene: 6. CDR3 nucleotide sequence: TGTGCCAGTACGGAGGGGGCCTATGGAAACACCATATATTTT. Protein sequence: CASTEGAYGNTIYF. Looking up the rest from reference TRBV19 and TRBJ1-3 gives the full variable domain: DGGITQSPKYLFRKEGQNVTLSCEQNLNHDAMYWYRQDPGQGLRLIYYSQIVNDFQKGDIAEGYSVSREKKESFPLTVTSAQKNPTAFYLCASTEGAYGNTIYFGEGSWLTVV.

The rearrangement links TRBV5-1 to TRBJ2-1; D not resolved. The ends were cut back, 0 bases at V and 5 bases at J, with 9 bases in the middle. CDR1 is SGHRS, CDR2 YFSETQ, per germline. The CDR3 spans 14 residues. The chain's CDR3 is CASSLDYGDNEQFF. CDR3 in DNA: TGCGCCAGCAGCTTGGACTACGGTGACAATGAGCAGTTCTTC.

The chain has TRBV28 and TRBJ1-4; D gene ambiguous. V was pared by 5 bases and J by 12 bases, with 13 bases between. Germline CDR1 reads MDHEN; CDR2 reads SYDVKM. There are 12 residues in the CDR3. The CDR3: CASSHYLEQLFF. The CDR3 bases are TGTGCCAGCAGTCATTACCTTGAGCAACTGTTTTTT.

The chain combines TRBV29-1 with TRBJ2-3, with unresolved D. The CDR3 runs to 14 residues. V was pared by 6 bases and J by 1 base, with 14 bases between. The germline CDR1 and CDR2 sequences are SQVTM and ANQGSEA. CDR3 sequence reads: CSVPEKLGTDTQYF. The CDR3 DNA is TGCAGCGTCCCTGAAAAGTTAGGCACAGATACGCAGTATTTT.

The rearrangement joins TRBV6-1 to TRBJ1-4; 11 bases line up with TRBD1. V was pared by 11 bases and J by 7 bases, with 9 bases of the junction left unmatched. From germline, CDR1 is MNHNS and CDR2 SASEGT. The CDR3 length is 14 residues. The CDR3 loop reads CACKPGQGVEKLFF. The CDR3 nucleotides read TGTGCCTGCAAGCCGGGACAGGGGGTTGAAAAACTGTTTTTT.

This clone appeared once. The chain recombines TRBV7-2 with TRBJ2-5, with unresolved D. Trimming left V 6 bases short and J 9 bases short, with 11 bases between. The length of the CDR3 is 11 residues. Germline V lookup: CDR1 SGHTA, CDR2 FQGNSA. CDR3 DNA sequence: TGTGCCAGCAGGCAAATTGAGGCCCAGTACTTC. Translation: CASRQIEAQYF.

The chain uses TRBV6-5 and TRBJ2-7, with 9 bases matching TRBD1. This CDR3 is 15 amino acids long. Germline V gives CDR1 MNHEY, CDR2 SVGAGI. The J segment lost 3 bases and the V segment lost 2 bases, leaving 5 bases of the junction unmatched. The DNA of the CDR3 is TGTGCCAGCAGTTACAGGGGACAGGGTAACTACGAGCAGTACTTC. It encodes CASSYRGQGNYEQYF.

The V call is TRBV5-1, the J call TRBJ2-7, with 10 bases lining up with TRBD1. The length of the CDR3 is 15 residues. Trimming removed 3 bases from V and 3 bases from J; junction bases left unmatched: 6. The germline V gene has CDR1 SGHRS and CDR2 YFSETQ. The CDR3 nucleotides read TGCGCCAGCAGCTGGGACAGGGGCGCAATCTACGAGCAGTACTTC. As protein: CASSWDRGAIYEQYF. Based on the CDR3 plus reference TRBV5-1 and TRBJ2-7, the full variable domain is KAGVTQTPRYLIKTRGQQVTLSCSPISGHRSVSWYQQTPGQGLQFLFEYFSETQRNKGNFPGRFSGRQFSNSRSEMNVSTLELGDSALYLCASSWDRGAIYEQYFGPGTRLTVT.

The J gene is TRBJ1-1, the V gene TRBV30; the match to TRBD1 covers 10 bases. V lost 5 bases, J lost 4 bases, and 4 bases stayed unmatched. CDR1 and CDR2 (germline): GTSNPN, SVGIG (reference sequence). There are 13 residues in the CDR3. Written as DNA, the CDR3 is TGTGCCTGGGGACGGACAGGGGGCACTGAAGCTTTCTTT. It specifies CAWGRTGGTEAFF.

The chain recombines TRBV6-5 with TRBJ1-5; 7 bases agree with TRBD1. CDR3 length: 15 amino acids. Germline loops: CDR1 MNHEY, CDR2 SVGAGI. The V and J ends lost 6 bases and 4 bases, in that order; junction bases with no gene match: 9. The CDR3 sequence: CASSTGQLLNQPQHF. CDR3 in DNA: TGTGCCAGCAGCACGGGACAGCTTTTAAATCAGCCCCAGCATTTT.

The CDR3 DNA is TGTGCCAGCAACCCGGGACAGGGTTGGTCACCCCTCCACTTT. It codes for CASNPGQGWSPLHF. V is TRBV6-6 and J is TRBJ1-6; 9 bases fit TRBD1. The V segment lost 7 bases and the J segment 10 bases; nucleotides outside the gene matches: 8. The CDR3 is 14 amino acids. CDR1 is MNHNY and CDR2 is SVGAGI in the germline V gene (reference sequence).

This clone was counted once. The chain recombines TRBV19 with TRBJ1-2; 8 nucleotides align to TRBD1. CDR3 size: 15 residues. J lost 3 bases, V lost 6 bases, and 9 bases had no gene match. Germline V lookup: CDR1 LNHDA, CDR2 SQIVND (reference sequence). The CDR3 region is CASRGAQGGYYGYTF. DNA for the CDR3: TGTGCCAGTAGGGGTGCACAGGGGGGTTACTATGGCTACACCTTC.

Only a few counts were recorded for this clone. The CDR3 spells CASSLAGPSGSPQFF. CDR3 in DNA: TGTGCCAGCAGCTTAGCAGGACCTAGCGGGTCACCTCAGTTCTTC. The rearrangement joins TRBV7-9 to TRBJ2-1; 8 positions match TRBD2. Trimming cost V 0 bases and J 13 bases; bases outside gene matches: 11. The V gene's germline CDR1 is SEHNR and CDR2 FQNEAQ (reference sequence). This CDR3 is 15 amino acids long. Full variable domain (outside the CDR3, taken from reference TRBV7-9 and TRBJ2-1): DTGVSQNPRHKITKRGQNVTFRCDPISEHNRLYWYRQTLGQGPEFLTYFQNEAQLEKSRLLSDRFSAERPKGSFSTLEIQRTEQGDSAMYLCASSLAGPSGSPQFFGPGTRLTVL.

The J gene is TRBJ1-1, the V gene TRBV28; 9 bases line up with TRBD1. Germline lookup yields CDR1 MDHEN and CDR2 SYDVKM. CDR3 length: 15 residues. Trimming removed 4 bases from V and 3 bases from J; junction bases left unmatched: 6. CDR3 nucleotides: TGTGCCAGCAGTTCGAACAGGGGGCTGGACACTGAAGCTTTCTTT. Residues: CASSSNRGLDTEAFF.

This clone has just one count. CDR3 sequence: CASSVQPGPSGANVLTF. The CDR3 nucleotides read TGTGCCAGCAGTGTTCAGCCAGGCCCCTCTGGGGCCAACGTCCTGACTTTC. The V and J genes are TRBV2 and TRBJ2-6; no clear D. From germline, CDR1 is SNHLY and CDR2 FYNNEI. The CDR3 loop spans 17 amino acids. V lost 4 bases to trimming and J lost 0 bases, with 13 bases between them.

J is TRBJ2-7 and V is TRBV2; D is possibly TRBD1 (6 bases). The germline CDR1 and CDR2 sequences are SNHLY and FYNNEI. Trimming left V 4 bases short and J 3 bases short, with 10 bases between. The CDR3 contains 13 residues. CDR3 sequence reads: CASSVGQLYEQYF. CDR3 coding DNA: TGTGCCAGCAGTGTCGGACAGCTCTACGAGCAGTACTTC.

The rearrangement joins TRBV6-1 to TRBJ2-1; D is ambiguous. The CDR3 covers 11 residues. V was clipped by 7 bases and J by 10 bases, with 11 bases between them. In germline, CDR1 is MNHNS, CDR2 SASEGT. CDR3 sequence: CASTTVEEQFF. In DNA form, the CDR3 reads TGTGCCAGCACGACTGTTGAGGAGCAGTTCTTC.

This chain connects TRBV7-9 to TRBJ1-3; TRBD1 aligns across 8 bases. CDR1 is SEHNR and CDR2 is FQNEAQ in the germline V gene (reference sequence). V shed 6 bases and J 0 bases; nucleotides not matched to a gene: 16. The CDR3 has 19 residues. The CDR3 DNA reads TGTGCCAGCAGTCCTGGACAGGGTGGAATCTCGATCTCTGGAAACACCATATATTTT. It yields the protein CASSPGQGGISISGNTIYF. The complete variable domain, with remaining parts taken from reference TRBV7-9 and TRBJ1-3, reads DTGVSQNPRHKITKRGQNVTFRCDPISEHNRLYWYRQTLGQGPEFLTYFQNEAQLEKSRLLSDRFSAERPKGSFSTLEIQRTEQGDSAMYLCASSPGQGGISISGNTIYFGEGSWLTVV.

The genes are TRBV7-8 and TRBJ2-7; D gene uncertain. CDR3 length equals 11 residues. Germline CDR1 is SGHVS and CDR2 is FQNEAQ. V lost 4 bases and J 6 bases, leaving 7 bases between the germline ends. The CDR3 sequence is CASSSSSEQYF. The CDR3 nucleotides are TGTGCCAGCAGCTCGTCGAGCGAGCAGTACTTC.